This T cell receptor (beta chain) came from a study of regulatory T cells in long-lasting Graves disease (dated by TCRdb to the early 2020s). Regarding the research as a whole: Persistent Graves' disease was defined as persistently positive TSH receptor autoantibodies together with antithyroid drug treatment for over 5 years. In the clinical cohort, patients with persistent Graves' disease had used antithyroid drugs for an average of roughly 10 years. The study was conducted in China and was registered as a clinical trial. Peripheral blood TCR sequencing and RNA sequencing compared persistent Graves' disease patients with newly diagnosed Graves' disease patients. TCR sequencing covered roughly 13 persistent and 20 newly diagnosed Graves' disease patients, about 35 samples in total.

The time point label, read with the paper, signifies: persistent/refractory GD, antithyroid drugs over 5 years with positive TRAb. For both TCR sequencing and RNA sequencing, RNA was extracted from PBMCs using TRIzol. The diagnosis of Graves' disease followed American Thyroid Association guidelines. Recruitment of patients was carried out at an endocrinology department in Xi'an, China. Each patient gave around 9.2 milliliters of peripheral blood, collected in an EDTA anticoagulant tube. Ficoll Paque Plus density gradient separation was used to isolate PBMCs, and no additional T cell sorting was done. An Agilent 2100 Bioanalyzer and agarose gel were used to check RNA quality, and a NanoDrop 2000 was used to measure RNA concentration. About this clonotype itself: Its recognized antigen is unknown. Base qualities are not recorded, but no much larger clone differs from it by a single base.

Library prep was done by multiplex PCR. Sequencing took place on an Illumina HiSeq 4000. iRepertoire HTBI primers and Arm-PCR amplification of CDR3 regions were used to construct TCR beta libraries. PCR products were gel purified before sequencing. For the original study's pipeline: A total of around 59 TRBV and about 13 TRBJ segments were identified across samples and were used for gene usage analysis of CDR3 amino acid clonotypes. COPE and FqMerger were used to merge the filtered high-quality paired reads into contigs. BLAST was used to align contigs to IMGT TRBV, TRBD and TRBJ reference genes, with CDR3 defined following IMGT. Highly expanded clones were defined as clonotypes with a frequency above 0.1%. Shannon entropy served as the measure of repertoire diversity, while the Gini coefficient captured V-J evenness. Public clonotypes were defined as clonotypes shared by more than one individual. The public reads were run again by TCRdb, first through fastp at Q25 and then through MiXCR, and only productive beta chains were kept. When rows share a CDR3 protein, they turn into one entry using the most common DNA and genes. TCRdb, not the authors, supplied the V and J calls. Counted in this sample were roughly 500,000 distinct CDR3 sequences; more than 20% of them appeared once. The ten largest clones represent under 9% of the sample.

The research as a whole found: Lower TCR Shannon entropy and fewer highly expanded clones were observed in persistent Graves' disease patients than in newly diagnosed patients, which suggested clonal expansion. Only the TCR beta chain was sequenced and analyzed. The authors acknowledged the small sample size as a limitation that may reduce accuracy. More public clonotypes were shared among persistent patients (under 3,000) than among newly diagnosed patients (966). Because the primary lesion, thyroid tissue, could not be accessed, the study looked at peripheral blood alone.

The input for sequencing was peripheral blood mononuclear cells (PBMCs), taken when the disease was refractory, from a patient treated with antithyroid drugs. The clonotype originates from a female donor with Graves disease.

The CDR3 region has the sequence CSAPGAGGETQYF. The DNA sequence is TGCAGCGCCCCAGGGGCAGGGGGGGAGACCCAGTACTTC. The rearranged chain carries TRBV29-1 and TRBJ2-5, with a weak D call of TRBD1 (7 bases match). CDR1 SQVTM and CDR2 ANQGSEA were looked up in the germline V gene. V gives up 7 bases and J gives up 5 bases, and the segment between their germline ends measures 17 bases. Including the terminal cysteine and phenylalanine, the CDR3 comprises 13 residues. CDR3 DNA only is kept here, 39 bases in frame from base 1.